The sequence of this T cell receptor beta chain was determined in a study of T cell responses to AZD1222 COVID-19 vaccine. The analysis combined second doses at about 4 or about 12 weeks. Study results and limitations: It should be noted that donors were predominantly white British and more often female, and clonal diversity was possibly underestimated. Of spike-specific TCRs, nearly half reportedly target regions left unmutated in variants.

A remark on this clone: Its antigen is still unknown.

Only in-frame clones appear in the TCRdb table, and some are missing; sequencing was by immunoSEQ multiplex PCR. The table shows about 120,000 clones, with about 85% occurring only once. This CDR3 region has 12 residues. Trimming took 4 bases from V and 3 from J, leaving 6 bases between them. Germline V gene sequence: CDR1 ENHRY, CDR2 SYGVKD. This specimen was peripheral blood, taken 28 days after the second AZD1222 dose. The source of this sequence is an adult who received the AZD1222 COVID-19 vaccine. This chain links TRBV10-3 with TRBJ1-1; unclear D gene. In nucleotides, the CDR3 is TGTGCCATCAGTGCCTGGGACACTGAAGCTTTCTTT. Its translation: CAISAWDTEAFF.